What follows describes a single T cell receptor beta chain. Antigen specificity is unknown. Assay: immunoSEQ multiplex PCR; the TCRdb copy retains only in-frame clones and omits some. The sample consists of some 50,000 clones, 70% to 90% of them appearing once. This specimen belongs to a study of OX40 agonist ivuxolimab in advanced cancers. General study points: Clones of CD4+ and CD8+ blood T cells grew by week 6 at doses of 0.1 to 3.0 mg/kg.

The TCR was taken from an adult with an advanced solid tumor such as melanoma, head and neck, liver or kidney cancer. The specimen comprised CD4+ or CD8+ T cells sorted from blood, sampled in a trial of the OX40 agonist ivuxolimab.

The CDR3 coding sequence is TGTGCCAGCTCACCAGTATTGCGGGCCCACTACGAGCAGTACTTC. Translation: CASSPVLRAHYEQYF. The chain joins TRBV18 to TRBJ2-7, with D perhaps matching TRBD2 (5 bases). Per the germline V gene, CDR1 is KGHSH and CDR2 is LQKENI. This CDR3 has 15 residues. The V end lost 2 bases, the J end lost 3 bases, and 14 bases lay between the germline ends.